This TCR beta chain was observed in a study of OX40 agonist ivuxolimab in advanced cancers. Across the study: Males comprised around 78% of the group, whose mean age was approximately 60 years (range roughly 20 to 85). Eligibility rules accepted prior anti-PD-1, anti-PD-L1 or anti-CTLA-4 therapy, and approximately 40% had some.

TCRdb's copy holds only in-frame clones and misses some; the assay was immunoSEQ multiplex PCR. Counted here are fewer than 80,000 clones, around 85% occurring once; the ten biggest clones make up approximately 6.1%. The CDR3 is 14 residues long. CDR1 SEHNR and CDR2 FQNEAQ come from the germline V gene (reference sequence). Sequencing was performed on CD4+ or CD8+ T cells sorted from blood, taken in a trial of the OX40 agonist ivuxolimab. The V gene is TRBV7-9, the J gene TRBJ2-5; either TRBD1 or TRBD2 may fit D (5 bases each). The J call may be mistaken, given a closer DNA end match to TRBJ2-7. This sequence originates from an adult with an advanced solid tumor such as melanoma, head and neck, liver or kidney cancer. The CDR3 DNA reads TGTGCCAGCAGCTTTGGGACGGTATCCTACGAGCAGTACTTC. Translated: CASSFGTVSYEQYF.